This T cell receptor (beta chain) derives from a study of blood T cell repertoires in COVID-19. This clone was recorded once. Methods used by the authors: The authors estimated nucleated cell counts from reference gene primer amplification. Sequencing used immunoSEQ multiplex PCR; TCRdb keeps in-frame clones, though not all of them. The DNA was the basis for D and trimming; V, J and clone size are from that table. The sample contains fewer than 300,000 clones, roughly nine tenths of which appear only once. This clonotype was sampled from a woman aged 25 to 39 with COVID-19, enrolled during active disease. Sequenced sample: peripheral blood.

The CDR3 DNA sequence: TGCAGCGTTGTAGAGGGGACTAGCGGTACCGGGGAGCTGTTTTTT. This gives the protein CSVVEGTSGTGELFF. V is TRBV29-1 and J is TRBJ2-2; 11 positions agree with TRBD2. Per the germline V gene, CDR1 is SQVTM and CDR2 is ANQGSEA. V trimming: 4 bases; J trimming: 5 bases; junction bases outside the gene matches: 6. This CDR3 has 15 residues.